These 3 T cell receptor beta chains originate from one sample sequenced in a study of blood T cell repertoires in COVID-19. The repertoire was sequenced with immunoSEQ multiplex PCR; TCRdb's copy has only in-frame clones and lacks some. Of just over 300,000 clones in the sample, around nine tenths were seen once. Sequencing input: peripheral blood. The receptors shown here come from a woman aged 30 to 39 with COVID-19, enrolled during active disease.

V and J are TRBV5-4 and TRBJ2-7, with D tentatively TRBD1 (5 bases). The length of the CDR3 is 16 residues. Germline lookup yields CDR1 SGHNT and CDR2 YYREEE (reference sequence). Trimming removed 3 bases at V and 0 bases at J, with 16 bases between. The CDR3 loop is CASSWGEGDLSYEQYF. As DNA, the CDR3 is TGTGCCAGCAGCTGGGGTGAAGGGGATCTCTCCTACGAGCAGTACTTC.

The chain carries TRBV6-5 and TRBJ1-5; maybe TRBD1 (5 bases). CDR1 is MNHEY, CDR2 SVGAGI, per germline. Trimming pared 8 bases from V and 2 bases from J, leaving 16 bases between. The CDR3 consists of 15 residues. As DNA, the CDR3 is TGTGCCAGCTCTACAGGTTCATTGGGCAATCAGCCCCAGCATTTT. Translating gives CASSTGSLGNQPQHF.

The chain couples TRBV7-2 to TRBJ1-5, with TRBD1 matching 10 bases. There are 14 residues in the CDR3. V shed 5 bases, J shed 5 bases, and the junction held 3 bases outside the gene matches. The germline V gene encodes CDR1 SGHTA and CDR2 FQGNSA. For the CDR3, the DNA is TGTGCCAGCAGCCCGACAGGGGGCCATCAGCCCCAGCATTTT. Its translation: CASSPTGGHQPQHF.